The 8 T cell receptor beta chains in this list originate from one sample, sequenced in a study of somatic mutations in cytotoxic T cells in rheumatoid arthritis. TCRdb's table, derived via immunoSEQ multiplex PCR, lists solely in-frame clones and lacks some. The sample has about 30,000 clones, around four fifths seen once. Sequenced material: CD8+ T cells sorted from blood. Receptor source: an adult with rheumatoid arthritis.

The chain has TRBV7-6 and TRBJ1-1; the D gene is possibly TRBD1 (5 bases). This CDR3 is 16 amino acids long. Germline assignment: CDR1 SGHVS and CDR2 FNYEAQ. The V end lost 1 base, the J end lost 4 bases, and 16 bases lay between the germline ends. CDR3 sequence (DNA): TGTGCCAGCAGCTTAGGCCTTGGGGGTAGGGGCACTGAAGCTTTCTTT. Protein sequence: CASSLGLGGRGTEAFF.

The CDR3 DNA is TGTGCCAGCAGTCCCGGGCGGCGGACTGAGGGCACTGAAGCTTTCTTT. Protein sequence: CASSPGRRTEGTEAFF. The chain is built from TRBV7-9 and TRBJ1-1; D gene ambiguous. The CDR3 contains 16 residues. The V gene's germline CDR1 is SEHNR and CDR2 FQNEAQ (reference sequence). V shed 6 bases and J shed 4 bases, with 21 bases lying between them. Full variable domain (remainder filled in from reference TRBV7-9 and TRBJ1-1): DTGVSQNPRHKITKRGQNVTFRCDPISEHNRLYWYRQTLGQGPEFLTYFQNEAQLEKSRLLSDRFSAERPKGSFSTLEIQRTEQGDSAMYLCASSPGRRTEGTEAFFGQGTRLTVV.

This sequence joins TRBV7-9 and TRBJ2-2, with a weak D call TRBD1 (6 bases). The CDR3 is made up of 15 amino acids. Trimming pared 3 bases from V and 0 bases from J, leaving 8 bases between. Germline V gene lookup returns CDR1 SEHNR and CDR2 FQNEAQ (reference sequence). This CDR3 reads CASSLAGANTGELFF. The CDR3 DNA follows: TGTGCCAGCAGCTTGGCAGGGGCGAACACCGGGGAGCTGTTTTTT. Complete variable domain (other parts from reference TRBV7-9 and TRBJ2-2): DTGVSQNPRHKITKRGQNVTFRCDPISEHNRLYWYRQTLGQGPEFLTYFQNEAQLEKSRLLSDRFSAERPKGSFSTLEIQRTEQGDSAMYLCASSLAGANTGELFFGEGSRLTVL.

This chain uses TRBV4-1 with TRBJ2-2, with TRBD2 matching over 7 bases. V dropped 0 bases and J dropped 4; count of bases not matched to a gene: 8. CDR3 size: 17 residues. Germline CDR1 reads MGHRA; CDR2 reads YSYEKL. Here the CDR3 reads CASSQDLGRWRTGELFF. Written as DNA, the CDR3 is TGCGCCAGCAGCCAAGATCTCGGGAGGTGGCGCACCGGGGAGCTGTTTTTT.

This chain uses TRBV29-1 with TRBJ2-1; D uncertain. Germline CDR1 and CDR2: SQVTM and ANQGSEA. V lost 4 bases, J lost 6 bases, and 7 bases lay in between. This CDR3 is built from 11 residues. The CDR3 is CSVGGSNEQFF. The CDR3, as DNA: TGCAGCGTTGGAGGAAGCAATGAGCAGTTCTTC.

The gene calls are TRBV7-2 and TRBJ1-2; no clear D gene. CDR3 length equals 15 residues. Germline V gene sequence: CDR1 SGHTA, CDR2 FQGNSA. V lost 7 bases, J lost 5 bases, and 20 bases lay in between. The CDR3 DNA reads as TGTGCCAGCACCTTTACAATAAGGTCAACGTATGGCTACACCTTC. Translating gives CASTFTIRSTYGYTF.

The V and J genes are TRBV5-1 and TRBJ2-7; 10 bases are a match to TRBD2. CDR1 and CDR2 (germline): SGHRS, YFSETQ. The CDR3 loop spans 14 amino acids. The V segment lost 1 base and the J segment 2 bases; nucleotides outside the gene matches: 0. The CDR3 spells CASSLTSGTYEQYF. The CDR3 region has the DNA TGCGCCAGCAGCTTGACTAGCGGGACCTACGAGCAGTACTTC. The full variable domain, its missing parts supplied by reference TRBV5-1 and TRBJ2-7, is KAGVTQTPRYLIKTRGQQVTLSCSPISGHRSVSWYQQTPGQGLQFLFEYFSETQRNKGNFPGRFSGRQFSNSRSEMNVSTLELGDSALYLCASSLTSGTYEQYFGPGTRLTVT.

V usage is TRBV11-2 and J usage is TRBJ2-1; D ambiguous. V was cut by 1 base and J by 7 bases, with 8 bases left in between. Per the germline V gene, CDR1 is SGHAT and CDR2 is FQNNGV. CDR3 length equals 13 residues. As DNA, the CDR3 is TGTGCCAGCAGCTTAGTTCCGTGGAATGAGCAGTTCTTC. It translates to CASSLVPWNEQFF.